This T cell receptor (beta chain) was sequenced for a study of T cell responses to AZD1222 COVID-19 vaccine. Study observations and caveats: Spike-specific TCR breadth and depth both grew after two AZD1222 doses. After the peak T cell response, and only then, were repertoires sampled. Distributed over spike, vaccine-associated CD4 TCRs predominated at 160-218 and 743-854.

V lost 0 bases and J lost 6; bases outside the gene matches: 13. The CDR3 is 17 amino acids. Per germline, CDR1 MGHRA and CDR2 YSYEKL. Measured with immunoSEQ multiplex PCR; TCRdb has only the in-frame clones, and not every one. Of about 27,000 clones in the sample, around 93% were seen once. A word on this clone: The antigen is undetermined.

This receptor was identified in an adult who received the AZD1222 COVID-19 vaccine. This specimen consisted of peripheral blood, obtained 28 days after the second AZD1222 dose. J is TRBJ1-1 and V is TRBV4-1; TRBD1 matches 7 bases. The CDR3 spells CASSQDRLPRGSAEAFF. DNA of the CDR3: TGCGCCAGCAGCCAAGATAGGCTACCCAGGGGGAGCGCTGAAGCTTTCTTT.